Each of the 24 T cell receptor beta chains below was sequenced from the same sample in a study of T cells in Graves' hyperthyroidism and ophthalmopathy. RNA transcripts served as the template for amplifying TCR beta CDR3 regions. HTBI primers drove first-round RT-PCR of the TCR CDR3. MiXCR, run by TCRdb on the multiplex PCR reads, gives a single entry per CDR3 protein. The table has hundreds of thousands of distinct CDR3 sequences, approximately 15% seen once. The source material was blood. The receptors come from a woman in her twenties or thirties with Graves' hyperthyroidism that later progressed to Graves' ophthalmopathy.

The chain employs TRBV5-6 and TRBJ2-7; 11 positions agree with TRBD2. Germline values: CDR1 SGHDT, CDR2 YYEEEE. Trimming took 4 bases from V and 2 from J; bases not matched to a gene: 5. The CDR3 runs to 15 residues. This CDR3 is CASSAGLADTYEQYF. CDR3 DNA: TGTGCCAGCAGCGCGGGACTAGCGGATACCTACGAGCAGTACTTC.

This clonotype appeared many times. CDR3 DNA: TGTGCCAGCAGTTCCCGGGACTTGCAGTTTTTCATGAACACTGAAGCTTTCTTT. Its protein is CASSSRDLQFFMNTEAFF. The chain couples TRBV27 to TRBJ1-1; the D gene is possibly TRBD1 (5 bases). The CDR3 loop spans 18 amino acids. V lost 4 bases and J 0 bases, leaving 21 bases between the germline ends. Germline CDR1 MNHEY, CDR2 SMNVEV (reference sequence).

The chain couples TRBV7-6 to TRBJ2-7; no firm D call. Germline V gene sequence: CDR1 SGHVS, CDR2 FNYEAQ. This CDR3 is built from 14 residues. Trimming stripped 1 base from V and 3 bases from J, with 10 bases between. The CDR3 protein is CASSLEELGYEQYF. The CDR3, as DNA: TGTGCCAGCAGCTTAGAAGAGTTGGGCTACGAGCAGTACTTC.

Here the CDR3 reads CASSPRPGQQNIQYF. CDR3 coding DNA: TGTGCCAGCAGCCCACGCCCCGGACAACAAAACATTCAGTACTTC. The J gene is TRBJ2-4, the V gene TRBV11-2; tentatively, D is TRBD1 (5 bases). CDR3 length equals 15 residues. Germline lookup yields CDR1 SGHAT and CDR2 FQNNGV. Trimming removed 5 bases from V and 5 bases from J, with 16 bases in between.

Concerning this clonotype itself: A read error may explain this, as a much larger clone is one base away. The chain carries TRBV6-2 or TRBV6-3 and TRBJ2-1, with 7 bases aligning to TRBD1. This CDR3 contains 16 residues. Germline-derived CDR1 and CDR2 are MNHEY and SVGEGT. CDR3 amino acids: CASSYSRGGLYNEQCF. The CDR3 nucleotides read TGTGCCAGCAGTTACTCGAGAGGGGGCCTCTACAATGAGCAGTGCTTC.

V gene TRBV5-1 combines with J gene TRBJ2-6, with TRBD1 identical over 10 bases. V gave up 4 bases and J gave up 4 bases; unmatched junction bases: 11. In germline, CDR1 is SGHRS, CDR2 YFSETQ. CDR3 size: 18 residues. The CDR3 DNA is TGCGCCAGCAGCAGGGCCTCCGGGACAGGGGACGGGGCCAACGTCCTGACTTTC. This sequence encodes CASSRASGTGDGANVLTF.

This clonotype was observed at least ten times. This chain connects TRBV7-9 to TRBJ2-3; D is possibly TRBD2 (5 bases). The CDR3 totals 15 residues. V gave up 1 base and J gave up 2 bases, with 10 bases separating them. Germline values: CDR1 SEHNR, CDR2 FQNEAQ (reference sequence). CDR3 nucleotides: TGTGCCAGCAGCTTAGTGGCCGGGAACACAGATACGCAGTATTTT. It translates to CASSLVAGNTDTQYF. Combining the CDR3 with reference TRBV7-9 and TRBJ2-3 gives the whole variable domain DTGVSQNPRHKITKRGQNVTFRCDPISEHNRLYWYRQTLGQGPEFLTYFQNEAQLEKSRLLSDRFSAERPKGSFSTLEIQRTEQGDSAMYLCASSLVAGNTDTQYFGPGTRLTVL.

V and J are TRBV27 and TRBJ2-5; no clear D. The germline gives CDR1 MNHEY, CDR2 SMNVEV (reference sequence). The length of the CDR3 is 10 residues. The CDR3 DNA reads as TGTGTCGATTGTCAAGAGACCCAGTACTTC. Protein: CVDCQETQYF.

Points on this clonotype: Since the CDR3 does not end with the conserved phenylalanine or tryptophan, this likely comes from a read error. No DNA is shown, since the ends of the CDR3 on it are uncertain; the CDR3 is the one TCRdb lists. CDR3 sequence reads: CAWTPRGLHTEGFV. The chain links TRBV30 to TRBJ1-1; the tabulated D call, TRBD1, remains unverified against the DNA. The CDR3 length is 14 residues, termini included. In germline, CDR1 is GTSNPN, CDR2 SVGIG (reference sequence).

The rearrangement links TRBV6-6 to TRBJ1-4, with 7 nucleotides matching TRBD1. V lost 2 bases, J lost 3 bases, and 6 bases stayed unmatched. Germline V gene sequence: CDR1 MNHNY, CDR2 SVGAGI (reference sequence). The CDR3 has 16 amino acids. For the CDR3, the DNA is TGTGCCAGCAGTTACCGATGGGACAGCCCTAATGAAAAACTGTTTTTT. Translation: CASSYRWDSPNEKLFF.

This clonotype came up many times. The chain carries TRBV5-8 and TRBJ2-7, with D unresolved. V lost 2 bases and J lost 5, with 14 bases in between. Germline lookup yields CDR1 SGHTS and CDR2 YDEGEE. The CDR3 loop spans 14 amino acids. As DNA, the CDR3 is TGTGCCAGCAGCTTAGGTACGGGTAACGACGAGCAGTACTTC. Its protein product is CASSLGTGNDEQYF.

This clonotype was found a few times. With a much larger clone just one base away, this may be a read error. CDR3 protein: CASSLDTGTGGNLGYTEVFF. DNA for the CDR3: TGTGCCAGCAGTTTAGATACCGGGACAGGGGGCAATCTGGGGTACACTGAAGTTTTCTTT. This sequence joins TRBV28 and TRBJ1-1, with 12 bases matching TRBD1. The CDR3 runs 20 residues. Germline V lookup: CDR1 MDHEN, CDR2 SYDVKM.

The sample holds many counts of this clonotype. V and J are TRBV28 and TRBJ2-3; D possibly corresponds to TRBD2 (5 bases). CDR3 size: 13 residues. V was shortened by 2 bases and J by 3 bases, with 6 bases between the two germline ends. Germline lookup yields CDR1 MDHEN and CDR2 SYDVKM. CDR3 DNA: TGTGCCAGCAGTTTAGAGGGAACAGATACGCAGTATTTT. Amino acid sequence: CASSLEGTDTQYF.

This clonotype has ten or more counts. The chain carries TRBV28 and TRBJ2-3; no definite D call. CDR1 and CDR2 from the germline V gene are MDHEN and SYDVKM. The CDR3 loop spans 12 amino acids. V gave up 5 bases and J gave up 6 bases, with 9 bases separating them. This CDR3 reads CASSVRMDTQYF. For the CDR3, the DNA is TGTGCCAGCAGTGTGAGGATGGATACGCAGTATTTT.

The rearrangement joins TRBV7-9 to TRBJ1-3, with 7 bases identical to TRBD1. The CDR3 runs 15 residues. Germline loops: CDR1 SEHNR, CDR2 FQNEAQ (reference sequence). Trimming took 5 bases from V and 2 from J; bases not matched to a gene: 6. CDR3 DNA: TGTGCCAGCAGCCGGACGACAGGGACTGGAAACACCATATATTTT. Translating gives CASSRTTGTGNTIYF. Full variable domain (missing parts from reference TRBV7-9 and TRBJ1-3): DTGVSQNPRHKITKRGQNVTFRCDPISEHNRLYWYRQTLGQGPEFLTYFQNEAQLEKSRLLSDRFSAERPKGSFSTLEIQRTEQGDSAMYLCASSRTTGTGNTIYFGEGSWLTVV.

This clonotype showed up many times. The genes are TRBV27 and TRBJ1-5, with D perhaps TRBD1 (5 bases). The CDR3 spans 18 residues. V shed 7 bases and J shed 2 bases, with 24 bases lying between them. Germline V gene lookup returns CDR1 MNHEY and CDR2 SMNVEV (reference sequence). CDR3 DNA: TGTGCCAGCACCCCATGGCCCCCTCGGGGGGGAGGCAATCAGCCCCAGCATTTT. This encodes CASTPWPPRGGGNQPQHF.

This clonotype was detected ten times or more. The gene calls are TRBV20-1 and TRBJ2-3; 8 positions agree with TRBD1. Germline V gene data show CDR1 as DFQATT and CDR2 as SNEGSKA (reference sequence). The CDR3 sequence is 14 residues long. Trimming cost V 6 bases and J 4 bases; bases outside gene matches: 9. The CDR3 nucleotides are TGCAGTGCCCGGGGGACAGGTAACCCAGATACGCAGTATTTT. Translating gives CSARGTGNPDTQYF.

This clonotype was counted ten times or more. The V gene is TRBV12-3 or TRBV12-4, the J gene TRBJ1-4; possible D gene TRBD1, 6 bases. CDR3 size: 15 residues. V was trimmed by 6 bases and J by 5 bases, leaving 16 bases between them. The CDR3 sequence is CASSPAGDRNEKLFF. CDR3 coding DNA: TGTGCCAGCAGCCCAGCAGGGGATAGGAATGAAAAACTGTTTTTT.

The genes are TRBV6-5 and TRBJ1-4; D not resolved. The CDR3 has 16 amino acids. Between the trimmed V and J ends, which lost 3 bases and 0 bases, there was a span of 11 bases. Germline V gene sequence: CDR1 MNHEY, CDR2 SVGAGI. CDR3 nucleotide sequence: TGTGCCAGCAGTTATTCCCCCGGCGCAACTAATGAAAAACTGTTTTTT. Translation gives CASSYSPGATNEKLFF.

This clonotype was counted many times. J is TRBJ2-5 and V is TRBV7-9; 9 bases match TRBD1. J lost 5 bases, V lost 4 bases, and 5 bases had no gene match. Germline CDR1 and CDR2: SEHNR and FQNEAQ (reference sequence). The CDR3 consists of 14 residues. Here the CDR3 reads CASSSYRGLETQYF. The CDR3 DNA sequence: TGTGCCAGCAGCTCCTACAGGGGGCTCGAGACCCAGTACTTC.

This clonotype turned up a few times. The chain is built from TRBV9 and TRBJ2-1; the D is unclear. CDR1 is SGDLS and CDR2 is YYNGEE in the germline V gene. This CDR3 has 16 residues. Trimming took off 3 bases at V and 7 bases at J, with 20 bases between the two ends. The CDR3 nucleotides are TGTGCCAGCAGCGCCGCCGCAGGTAACCAAGGAAATGAGCAGTTCTTC. Protein product: CASSAAAGNQGNEQFF.

This clonotype was picked up many times. CDR3 DNA sequence: TGTGCCAGCTCACCAGGGCTCGGGGACTATGGCTACACCTTC. It translates to CASSPGLGDYGYTF. This chain joins TRBV18 and TRBJ1-2; D unclear. V was clipped by 2 bases and J by 3 bases, with 10 bases between them. The CDR3 runs to 14 residues. CDR1 KGHSH and CDR2 LQKENI come from the germline V gene. The whole variable domain, filled in from reference TRBV18 and TRBJ1-2, reads NAGVMQNPRHLVRRRGQEARLRCSPMKGHSHVYWYRQLPEEGLKFMVYLQKENIIDESGMPKERFSAEFPKEGPSILRIQQVVRGDSAAYFCASSPGLGDYGYTFGSGTRLTVV.

This clonotype was seen a handful of times. V and J are TRBV14 and TRBJ2-1; 7 bases are a match to TRBD2. This CDR3 has 16 residues. The germline V gene encodes CDR1 SGHDN and CDR2 FVKESK. Trimming took 4 bases from V and 7 from J; bases not matched to a gene: 13. CDR3 protein: CASSPTMAGEWNEQFF. CDR3 nucleotides: TGTGCCAGCAGCCCTACAATGGCGGGAGAATGGAATGAGCAGTTCTTC.

There are many counts of this clonotype. V is TRBV28 and J is TRBJ1-2, with 7 bases matching TRBD1. The CDR3 has 15 amino acids. Germline-derived CDR1 and CDR2 are MDHEN and SYDVKM. The V and J ends lost 5 bases and 4 bases, in that order; junction bases with no gene match: 10. The CDR3 DNA follows: TGTGCCAGCAGTACCCCTGACAGGGATGGCTATGGCTACACCTTC. It encodes CASSTPDRDGYGYTF.